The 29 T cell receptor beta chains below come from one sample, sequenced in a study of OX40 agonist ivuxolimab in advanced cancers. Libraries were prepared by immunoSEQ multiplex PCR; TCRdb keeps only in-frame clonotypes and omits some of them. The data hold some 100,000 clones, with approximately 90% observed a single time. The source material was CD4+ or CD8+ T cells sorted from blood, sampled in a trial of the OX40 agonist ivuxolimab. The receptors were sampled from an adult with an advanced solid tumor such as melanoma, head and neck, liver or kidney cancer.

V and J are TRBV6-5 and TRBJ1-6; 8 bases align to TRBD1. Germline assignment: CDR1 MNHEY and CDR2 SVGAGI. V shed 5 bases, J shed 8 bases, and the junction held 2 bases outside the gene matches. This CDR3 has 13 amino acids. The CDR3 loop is CASSGQGHSPLHF. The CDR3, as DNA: TGTGCCAGCAGTGGACAGGGCCATTCACCCCTCCACTTT.

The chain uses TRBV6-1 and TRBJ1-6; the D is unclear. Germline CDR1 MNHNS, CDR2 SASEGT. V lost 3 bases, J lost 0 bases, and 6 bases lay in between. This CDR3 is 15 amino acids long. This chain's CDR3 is CASSDEVSYNSPLHF. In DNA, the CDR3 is TGTGCCAGCAGTGACGAGGTCTCCTATAATTCACCCCTCCACTTT.

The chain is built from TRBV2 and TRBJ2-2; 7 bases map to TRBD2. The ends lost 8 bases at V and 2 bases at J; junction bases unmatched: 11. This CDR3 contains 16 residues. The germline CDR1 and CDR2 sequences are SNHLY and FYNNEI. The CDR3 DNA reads TGTGCCAGCCCCGGGAGGAATAGCGGCAACACCGGGGAGCTGTTTTTT. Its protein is CASPGRNSGNTGELFF.

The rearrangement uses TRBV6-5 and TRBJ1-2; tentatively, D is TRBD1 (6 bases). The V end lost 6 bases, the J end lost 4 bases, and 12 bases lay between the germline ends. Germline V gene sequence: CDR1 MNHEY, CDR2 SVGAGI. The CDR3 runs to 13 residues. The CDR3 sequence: CASSRGGSYGYTF. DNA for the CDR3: TGTGCCAGCAGCCGAGGGGGGAGCTATGGCTACACCTTC.

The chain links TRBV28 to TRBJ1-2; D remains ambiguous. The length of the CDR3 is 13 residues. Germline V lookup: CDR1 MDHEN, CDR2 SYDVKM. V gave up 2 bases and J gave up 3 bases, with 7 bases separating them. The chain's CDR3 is CASSLQVYYGYTF. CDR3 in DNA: TGTGCCAGCAGTTTACAGGTTTACTATGGCTACACCTTC.

The CDR3 DNA sequence: TGCGCCAGCAGTGCGGCGGACAGTTCGAGGGCCTACGAGCAGTACTTC. This gives the protein CASSAADSSRAYEQYF. This rearrangement joins TRBV10-1 to TRBJ2-7; a weak D match, TRBD1 (6 bases). V was clipped by 4 bases and J by 2 bases, with 18 bases between them. The CDR3 covers 16 residues. Germline V lookup: CDR1 WNHNN, CDR2 SYGVQD (reference sequence).

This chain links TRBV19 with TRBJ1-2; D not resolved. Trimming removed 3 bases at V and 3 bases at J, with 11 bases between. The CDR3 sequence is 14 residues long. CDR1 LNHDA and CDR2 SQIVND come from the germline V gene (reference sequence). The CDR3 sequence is CASSMGRGYYGYTF. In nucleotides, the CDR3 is TGTGCCAGTAGTATGGGCAGAGGATACTATGGCTACACCTTC.

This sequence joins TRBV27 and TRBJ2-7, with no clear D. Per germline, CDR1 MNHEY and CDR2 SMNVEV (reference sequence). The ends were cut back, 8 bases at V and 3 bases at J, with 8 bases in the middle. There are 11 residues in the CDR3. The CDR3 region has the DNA TGTGCCAGCGGGCGGTACTACGAGCAGTACTTC. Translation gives CASGRYYEQYF.

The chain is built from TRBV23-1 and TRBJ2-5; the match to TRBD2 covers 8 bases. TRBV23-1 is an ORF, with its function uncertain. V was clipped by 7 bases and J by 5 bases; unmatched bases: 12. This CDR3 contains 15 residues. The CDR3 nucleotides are TGCGCCAGCACCCCTTTGAGCGGGGGAGGGGAGACCCAGTACTTC. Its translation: CASTPLSGGGETQYF.

The CDR3 DNA is TGTGCCAGCAGACCCTTTTTCCGGGCAGGGGGCGCCTTAGGCTCACCCCTCCACTTT. It translates to CASRPFFRAGGALGSPLHF. V and J are TRBV27 and TRBJ1-6, with TRBD1 matching 8 bases. CDR1 and CDR2 from the germline V gene are MNHEY and SMNVEV (reference sequence). The CDR3 has 19 amino acids. J was trimmed by 10 bases and V by 6 bases; bases with no gene match: 23.

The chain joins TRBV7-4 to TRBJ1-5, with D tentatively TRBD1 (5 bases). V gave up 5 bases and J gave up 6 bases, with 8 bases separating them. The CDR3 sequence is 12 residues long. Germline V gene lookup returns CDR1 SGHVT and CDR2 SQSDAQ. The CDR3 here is CASSPRGQPQHF. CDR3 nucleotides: TGTGCCAGCAGCCCTAGGGGTCAGCCCCAGCATTTT.

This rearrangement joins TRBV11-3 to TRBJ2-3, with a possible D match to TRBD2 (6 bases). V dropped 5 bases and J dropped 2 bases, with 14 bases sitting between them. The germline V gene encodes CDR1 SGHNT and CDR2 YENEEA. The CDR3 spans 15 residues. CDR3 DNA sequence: TGTGCCAGCAGCCCTGGGGACTTAATCACAGATACGCAGTATTTT. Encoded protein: CASSPGDLITDTQYF.

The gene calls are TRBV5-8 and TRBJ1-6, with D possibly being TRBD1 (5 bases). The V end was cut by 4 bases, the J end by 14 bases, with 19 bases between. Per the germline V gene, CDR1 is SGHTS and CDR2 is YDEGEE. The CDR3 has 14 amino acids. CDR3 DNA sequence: TGTGCCAGCAGCGCCATTATGACAGTAATAACCCTCCACTTT. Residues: CASSAIMTVITLHF. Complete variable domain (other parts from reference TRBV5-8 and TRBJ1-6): EAGVTQSPTHLIKTRGQQATLRCSPISGHTSVYWYQQALGLGLQFLLWYDEGEERNRGNFPPRFSGRQFPNYSSELNVNALELEDSALYLCASSAIMTVITLHFGNGTRLTVT.

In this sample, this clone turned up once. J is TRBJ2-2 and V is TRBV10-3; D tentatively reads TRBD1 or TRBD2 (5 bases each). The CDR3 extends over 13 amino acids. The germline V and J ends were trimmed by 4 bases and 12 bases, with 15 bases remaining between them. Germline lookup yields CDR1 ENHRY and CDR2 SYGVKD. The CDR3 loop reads CAISGSGSGKLFF. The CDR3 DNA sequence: TGTGCCATCAGTGGCTCAGGGAGCGGAAAGCTGTTTTTT.

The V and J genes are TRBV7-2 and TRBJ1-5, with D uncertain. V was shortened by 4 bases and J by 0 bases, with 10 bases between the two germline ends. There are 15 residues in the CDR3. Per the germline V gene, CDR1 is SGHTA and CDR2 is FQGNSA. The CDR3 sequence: CASSWVGASNQPQHF. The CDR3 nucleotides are TGTGCCAGCAGCTGGGTCGGTGCTAGCAATCAGCCCCAGCATTTT.

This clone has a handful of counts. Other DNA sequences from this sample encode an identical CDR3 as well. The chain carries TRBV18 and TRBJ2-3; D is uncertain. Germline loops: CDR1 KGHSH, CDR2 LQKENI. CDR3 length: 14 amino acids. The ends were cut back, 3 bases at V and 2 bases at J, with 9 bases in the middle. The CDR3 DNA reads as TGTGCCAGCTCACCGGCAGGCTACACAGATACGCAGTATTTT. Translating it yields CASSPAGYTDTQYF.

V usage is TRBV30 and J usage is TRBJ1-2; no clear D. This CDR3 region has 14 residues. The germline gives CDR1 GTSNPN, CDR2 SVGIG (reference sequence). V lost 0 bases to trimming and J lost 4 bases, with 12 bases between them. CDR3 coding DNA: TGTGCCTGGAGTGTTGGTGCGGTGAGCTATGGCTACACCTTC. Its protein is CAWSVGAVSYGYTF.

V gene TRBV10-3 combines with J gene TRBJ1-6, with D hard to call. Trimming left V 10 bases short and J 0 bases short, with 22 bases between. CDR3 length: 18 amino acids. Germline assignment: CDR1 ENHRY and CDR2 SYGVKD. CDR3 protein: CAKRGVENISSYNSPLHF. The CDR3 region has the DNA TGTGCCAAAAGAGGAGTTGAGAATATAAGCTCCTATAATTCACCCCTCCACTTT.

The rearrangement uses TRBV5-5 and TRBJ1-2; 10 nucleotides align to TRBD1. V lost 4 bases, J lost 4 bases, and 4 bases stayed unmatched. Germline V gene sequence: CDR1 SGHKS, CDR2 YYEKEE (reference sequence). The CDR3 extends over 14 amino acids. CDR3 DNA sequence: TGTGCCAGCAGCCCCGGACAGGGGGGCTATGGCTACACCTTC. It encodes CASSPGQGGYGYTF.

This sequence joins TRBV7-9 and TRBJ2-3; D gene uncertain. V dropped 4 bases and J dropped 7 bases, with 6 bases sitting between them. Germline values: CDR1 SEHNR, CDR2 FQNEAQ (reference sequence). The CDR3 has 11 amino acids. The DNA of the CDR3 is TGTGCCAGCAGCTCCGAGTATACGCAGTATTTT. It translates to CASSSEYTQYF.

The CDR3 reads CASRRDSHNSPLHF. Written as DNA, the CDR3 is TGTGCCAGCAGGCGGGACAGCCATAATTCACCCCTCCACTTT. The V gene is TRBV28, the J gene TRBJ1-6; 7 positions agree with TRBD1. The CDR3 runs 14 residues. Germline-derived CDR1 and CDR2 are MDHEN and SYDVKM. With V trimmed by 6 bases and J by 5 bases, 4 bases remained unmatched.

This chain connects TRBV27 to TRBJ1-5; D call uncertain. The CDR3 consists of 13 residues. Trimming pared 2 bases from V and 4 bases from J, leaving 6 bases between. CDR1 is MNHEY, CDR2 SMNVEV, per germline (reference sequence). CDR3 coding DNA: TGTGCCAGCAGTTTAGTAGGGAATCAGCCCCAGCATTTT. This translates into CASSLVGNQPQHF.

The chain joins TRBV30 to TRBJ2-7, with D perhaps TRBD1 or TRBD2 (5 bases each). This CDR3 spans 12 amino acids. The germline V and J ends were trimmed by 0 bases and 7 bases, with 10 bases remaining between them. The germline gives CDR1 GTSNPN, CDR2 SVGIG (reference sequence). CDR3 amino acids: CAWSVQEVEQYF. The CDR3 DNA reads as TGTGCCTGGAGTGTACAGGAGGTAGAGCAGTACTTC.

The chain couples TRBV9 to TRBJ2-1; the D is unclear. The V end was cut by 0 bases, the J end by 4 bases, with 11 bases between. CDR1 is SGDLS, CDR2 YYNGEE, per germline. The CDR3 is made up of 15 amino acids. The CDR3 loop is CASSVVISPYNEQFF. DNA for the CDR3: TGTGCCAGCAGCGTAGTTATTTCACCTTACAATGAGCAGTTCTTC.

The CDR3 reads CASSWFGGAGTGANVLTF. The CDR3 DNA is TGTGCCAGCAGCTGGTTCGGGGGGGCCGGAACTGGGGCCAACGTCCTGACTTTC. The chain couples TRBV5-8 to TRBJ2-6, with TRBD2 identical over 8 bases. CDR1 is SGHTS, CDR2 YDEGEE, per germline. Germline trimming cut 3 bases from V and 2 bases from J; bases unmatched to any gene: 10. CDR3 length equals 18 residues. Supplemented by reference TRBV5-8 and TRBJ2-6, the full variable domain reads EAGVTQSPTHLIKTRGQQATLRCSPISGHTSVYWYQQALGLGLQFLLWYDEGEERNRGNFPPRFSGRQFPNYSSELNVNALELEDSALYLCASSWFGGAGTGANVLTFGAGSRLTVL.

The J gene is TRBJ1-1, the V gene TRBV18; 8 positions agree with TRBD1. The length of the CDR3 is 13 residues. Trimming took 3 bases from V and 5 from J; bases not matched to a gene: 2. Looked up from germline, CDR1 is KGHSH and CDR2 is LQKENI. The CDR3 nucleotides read TGTGCCAGCTCACCCCGGGACAGGACTGAAGCTTTCTTT. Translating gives CASSPRDRTEAFF.

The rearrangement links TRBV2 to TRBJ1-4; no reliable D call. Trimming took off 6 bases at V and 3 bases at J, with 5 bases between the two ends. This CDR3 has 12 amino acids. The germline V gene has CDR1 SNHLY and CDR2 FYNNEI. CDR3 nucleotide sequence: TGTGCCAGCAGCGCGTCTAATGAAAAACTGTTTTTT. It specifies CASSASNEKLFF.

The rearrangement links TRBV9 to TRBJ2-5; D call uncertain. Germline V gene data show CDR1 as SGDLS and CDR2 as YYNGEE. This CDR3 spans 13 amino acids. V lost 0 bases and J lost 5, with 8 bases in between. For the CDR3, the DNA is TGTGCCAGCAGCGTAGGGTTTTTTGAGACCCAGTACTTC. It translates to CASSVGFFETQYF.

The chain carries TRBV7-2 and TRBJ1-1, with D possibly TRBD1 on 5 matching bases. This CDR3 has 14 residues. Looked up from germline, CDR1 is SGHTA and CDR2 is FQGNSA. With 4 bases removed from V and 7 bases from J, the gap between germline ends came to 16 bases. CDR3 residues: CASSSPGFFGEAFF. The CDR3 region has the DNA TGTGCCAGCAGCTCTCCAGGGTTTTTCGGTGAAGCTTTCTTT.